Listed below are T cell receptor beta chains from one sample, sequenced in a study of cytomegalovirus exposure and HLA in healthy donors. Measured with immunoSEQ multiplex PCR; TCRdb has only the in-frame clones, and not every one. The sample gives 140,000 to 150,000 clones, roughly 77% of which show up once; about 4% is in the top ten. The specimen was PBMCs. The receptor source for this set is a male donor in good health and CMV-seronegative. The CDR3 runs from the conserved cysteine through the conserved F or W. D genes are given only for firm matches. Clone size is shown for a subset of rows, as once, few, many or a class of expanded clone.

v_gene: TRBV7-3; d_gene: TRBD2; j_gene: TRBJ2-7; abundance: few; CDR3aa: CASSKSTSGVRSEQYF; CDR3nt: TGTGCCAGCAGCAAATCGACTAGCGGGGTTAGAAGCGAGCAGTACTTC
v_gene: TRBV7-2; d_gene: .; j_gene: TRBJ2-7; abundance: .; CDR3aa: CASSLFPGESYEQYF; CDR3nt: TGTGCCAGCAGCTTGTTCCCAGGGGAGTCCTACGAGCAGTACTTC
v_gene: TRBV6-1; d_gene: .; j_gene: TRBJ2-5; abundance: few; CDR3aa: CASSRTGKQETQYF; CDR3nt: TGTGCCAGCAGCCGAACCGGGAAACAAGAGACCCAGTACTTC
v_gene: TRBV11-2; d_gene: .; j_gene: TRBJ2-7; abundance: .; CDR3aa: CASSFRQDSEQYF; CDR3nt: TGTGCCAGCAGCTTCCGACAGGATAGCGAGCAGTACTTC
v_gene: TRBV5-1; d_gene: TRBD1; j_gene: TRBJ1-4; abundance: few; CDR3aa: CASSWGARTGLGNEKLFF; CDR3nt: TGCGCCAGCAGCTGGGGCGCTCGGACAGGGCTGGGTAATGAAAAACTGTTTTTT
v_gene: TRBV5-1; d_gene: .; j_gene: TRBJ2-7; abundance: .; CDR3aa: CASSLVVSPYEQYF; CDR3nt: TGCGCCAGCAGCTTGGTAGTTAGTCCCTACGAGCAGTACTTC
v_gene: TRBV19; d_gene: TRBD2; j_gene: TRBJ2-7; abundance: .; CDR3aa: CASSMLAGVSYEQYF; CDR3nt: TGTGCCAGTAGTATGTTAGCGGGAGTATCCTACGAGCAGTACTTC
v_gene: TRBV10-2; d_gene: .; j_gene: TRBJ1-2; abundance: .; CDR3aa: CASSKQETYGYTF; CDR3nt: TGCGCCAGCAGTAAACAGGAGACCTATGGCTACACCTTC
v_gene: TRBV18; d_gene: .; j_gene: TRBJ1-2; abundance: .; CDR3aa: CASSPTEGGAYGYTF; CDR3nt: TGTGCCAGCTCACCAACCGAGGGGGGGGCCTATGGCTACACCTTC
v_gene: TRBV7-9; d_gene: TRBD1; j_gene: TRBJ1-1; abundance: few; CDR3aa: CASSLAGQGGTEAFF; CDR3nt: TGTGCCAGCAGCCTAGCGGGACAGGGTGGCACTGAAGCTTTCTTT
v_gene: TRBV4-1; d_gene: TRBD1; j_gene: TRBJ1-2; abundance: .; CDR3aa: CASSQAPGQGALGYTF; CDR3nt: TGCGCCAGCAGCCAAGCCCCGGGACAGGGGGCGCTTGGCTACACCTTC
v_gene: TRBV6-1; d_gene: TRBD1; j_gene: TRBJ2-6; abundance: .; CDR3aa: CASSETGAGANGLTF; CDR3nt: TGTGCCAGCAGTGAGACAGGGGCTGGGGCCAACGGCCTGACTTTC
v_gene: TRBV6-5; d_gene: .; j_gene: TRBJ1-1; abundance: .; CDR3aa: CASSYSRGGVTEAFF; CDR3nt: TGTGCCAGCAGTTACTCCCGGGGAGGAGTCACTGAAGCTTTCTTT
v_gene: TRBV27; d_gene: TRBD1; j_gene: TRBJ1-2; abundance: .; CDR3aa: CASSFRGQERGYTF; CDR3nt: TGTGCCAGCAGTTTTAGGGGACAGGAACGTGGCTACACCTTC
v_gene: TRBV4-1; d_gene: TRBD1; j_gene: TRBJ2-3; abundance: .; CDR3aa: CASSLFSGQGADTQYF; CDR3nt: TGCGCCAGCAGCCTCTTCTCCGGACAGGGGGCAGATACGCAGTATTTT
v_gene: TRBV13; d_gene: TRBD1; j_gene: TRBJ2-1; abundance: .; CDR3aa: CASSSYRGKSSYNEQFF; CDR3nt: TGTGCCAGCAGCTCCTACAGGGGTAAGAGCTCCTACAATGAGCAGTTCTTC
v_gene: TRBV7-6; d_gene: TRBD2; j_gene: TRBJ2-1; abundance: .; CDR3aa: CASSPGLAGLSSYNEQFF; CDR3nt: TGTGCCAGCAGCCCGGGACTAGCGGGGTTAAGCTCCTACAATGAGCAGTTCTTC
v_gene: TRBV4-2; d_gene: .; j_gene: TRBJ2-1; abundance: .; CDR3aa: CASSQVGGTSLGFF; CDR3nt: TGTGCCAGCAGCCAAGTTGGCGGGACCTCCCTGGGGTTCTTC
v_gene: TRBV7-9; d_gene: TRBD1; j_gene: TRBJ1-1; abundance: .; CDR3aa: CASSSQGVGNTEAFF; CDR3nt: TGTGCCAGCAGCTCACAGGGGGTTGGGAACACTGAAGCTTTCTTT
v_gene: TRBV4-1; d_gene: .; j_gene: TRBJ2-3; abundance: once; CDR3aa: CASSYEGTTDTQYF; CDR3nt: TGCGCCAGCAGCTACGAGGGAACGACAGATACGCAGTATTTT
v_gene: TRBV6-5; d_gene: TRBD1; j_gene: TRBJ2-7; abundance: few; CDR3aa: CASSSPGQGLYEQYF; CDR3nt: TGTGCCAGCAGCTCCCCGGGACAGGGGCTCTACGAGCAGTACTTC
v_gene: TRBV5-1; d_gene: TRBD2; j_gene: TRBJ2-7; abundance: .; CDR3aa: CASSPLAALYEQYF; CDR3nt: TGCGCCAGCAGCCCTCTAGCGGCTCTCTACGAGCAGTACTTC
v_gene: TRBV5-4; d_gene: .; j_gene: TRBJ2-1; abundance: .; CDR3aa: CASSPQGGEQFF; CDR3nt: TGTGCCAGCAGCCCTCAGGGGGGTGAGCAGTTCTTC
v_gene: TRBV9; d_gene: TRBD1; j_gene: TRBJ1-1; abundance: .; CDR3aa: CASSVGVGGTANTEAFF; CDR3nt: TGTGCCAGCAGCGTAGGCGTTGGGGGGACAGCGAACACTGAAGCTTTCTTT
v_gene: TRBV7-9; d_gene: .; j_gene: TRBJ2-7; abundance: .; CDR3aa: CASSLLSSSYEQYF; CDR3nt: TGTGCCAGCAGCTTATTATCTAGCTCCTACGAGCAGTACTTC
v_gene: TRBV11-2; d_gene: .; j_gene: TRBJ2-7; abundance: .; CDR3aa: CASSLGSGRSSYEQYF; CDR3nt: TGTGCCAGCAGCTTAGGATCAGGGAGGAGCTCCTACGAGCAGTACTTC
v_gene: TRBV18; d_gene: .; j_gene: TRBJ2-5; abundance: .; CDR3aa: CASSPPRGLQETQYF; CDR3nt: TGTGCCAGCTCACCCCCCCGAGGACTTCAAGAGACCCAGTACTTC
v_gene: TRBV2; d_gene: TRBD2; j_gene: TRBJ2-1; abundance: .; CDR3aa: CASSESSGSGFEQFF; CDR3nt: TGTGCCAGCAGTGAGTCTAGCGGGAGTGGGTTTGAGCAGTTCTTC